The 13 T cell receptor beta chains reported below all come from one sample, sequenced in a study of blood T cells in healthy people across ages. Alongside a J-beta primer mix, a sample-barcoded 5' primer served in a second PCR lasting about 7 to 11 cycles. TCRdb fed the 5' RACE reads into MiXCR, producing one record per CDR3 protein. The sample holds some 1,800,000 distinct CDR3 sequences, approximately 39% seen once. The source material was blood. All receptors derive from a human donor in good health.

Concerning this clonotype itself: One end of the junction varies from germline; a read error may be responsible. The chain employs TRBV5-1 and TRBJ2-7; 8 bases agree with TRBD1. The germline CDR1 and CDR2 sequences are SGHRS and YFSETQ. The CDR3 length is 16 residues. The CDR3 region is CAGSLEGRGLPREQYF. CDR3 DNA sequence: TGCGCCGGCAGCTTGGAAGGCAGGGGGCTCCCCCGCGAGCAGTACTTC. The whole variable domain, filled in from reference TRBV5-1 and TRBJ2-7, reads KAGVTQTPRYLIKTRGQQVTLSCSPISGHRSVSWYQQTPGQGLQFLFEYFSETQRNKGNFPGRFSGRQFSNSRSEMNVSTLELGDSALYLCAGSLEGRGLPREQYFGPGTRLTVT.

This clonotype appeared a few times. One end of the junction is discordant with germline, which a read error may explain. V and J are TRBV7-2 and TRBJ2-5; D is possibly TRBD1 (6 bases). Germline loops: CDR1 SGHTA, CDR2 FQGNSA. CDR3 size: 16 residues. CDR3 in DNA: TGTGCCAGCTGCTTCCTGCGAGGGGGAGAGCAAGAGACCCAGTACTTC. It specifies CASCFLRGGEQETQYF. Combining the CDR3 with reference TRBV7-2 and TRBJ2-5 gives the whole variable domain GAGVSQSPSNKVTEKGKDVELRCDPISGHTALYWYRQSLGQGLEFLIYFQGNSAPDKSGLPSDRFSAERTGGSVSTLTIQRTQQEDSAVYLCASCFLRGGEQETQYFGPGTRLLVL.

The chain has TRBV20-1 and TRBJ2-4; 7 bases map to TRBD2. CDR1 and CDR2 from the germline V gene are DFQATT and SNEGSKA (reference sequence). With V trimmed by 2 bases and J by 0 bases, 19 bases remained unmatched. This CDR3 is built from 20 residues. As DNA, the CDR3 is TGCAGTGCTAGACCGCCAACTAGCGCCACGTCCCCACTAGCCAAAAACATTCAGTACTTC. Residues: CSARPPTSATSPLAKNIQYF.

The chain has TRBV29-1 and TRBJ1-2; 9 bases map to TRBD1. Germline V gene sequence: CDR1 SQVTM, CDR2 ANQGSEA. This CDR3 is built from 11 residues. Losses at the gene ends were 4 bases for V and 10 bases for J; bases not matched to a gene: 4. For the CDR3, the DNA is TGCAGCGTTGTAGGACAGGGGTCCTACACCTTC. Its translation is CSVVGQGSYTF. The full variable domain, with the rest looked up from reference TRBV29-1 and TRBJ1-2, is SAVISQKPSRDICQRGTSLTIQCQVDSQVTMMFWYRQQPGQSLTLIATANQGSEATYESGFVIDKFPISRPNLTFSTLTVSNMSPEDSSIYLCSVVGQGSYTFGSGTRLTVV.

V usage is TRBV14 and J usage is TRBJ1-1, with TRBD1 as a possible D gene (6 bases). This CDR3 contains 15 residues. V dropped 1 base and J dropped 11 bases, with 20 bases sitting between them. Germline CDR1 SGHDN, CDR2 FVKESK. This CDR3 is CASSQGVSSGDWAFF. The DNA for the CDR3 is TGTGCCAGCAGCCAAGGAGTTTCGTCAGGGGATTGGGCTTTCTTT.

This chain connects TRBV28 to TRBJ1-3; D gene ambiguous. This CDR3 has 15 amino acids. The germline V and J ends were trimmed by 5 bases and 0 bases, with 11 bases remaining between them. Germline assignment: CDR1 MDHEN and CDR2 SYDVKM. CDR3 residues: CASSSGAYSGNTIYF. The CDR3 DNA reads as TGTGCCAGCAGTAGCGGAGCGTACTCTGGAAACACCATATATTTT.

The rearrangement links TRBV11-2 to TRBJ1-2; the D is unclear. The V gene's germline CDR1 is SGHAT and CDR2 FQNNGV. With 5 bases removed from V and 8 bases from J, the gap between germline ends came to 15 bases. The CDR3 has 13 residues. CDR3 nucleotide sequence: TGTGCCAGCAGCCCAGAGGTGGGTGGAGGCTACACCTTC. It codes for CASSPEVGGGYTF.

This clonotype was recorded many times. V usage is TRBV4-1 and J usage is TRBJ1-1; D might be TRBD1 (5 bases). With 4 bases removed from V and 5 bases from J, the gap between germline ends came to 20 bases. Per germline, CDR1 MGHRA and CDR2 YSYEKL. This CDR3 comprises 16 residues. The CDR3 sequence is CASSRRLGGAGTEAFF. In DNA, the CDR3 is TGCGCCAGCAGCCGTCGTCTCGGGGGAGCCGGGACTGAAGCTTTCTTT.

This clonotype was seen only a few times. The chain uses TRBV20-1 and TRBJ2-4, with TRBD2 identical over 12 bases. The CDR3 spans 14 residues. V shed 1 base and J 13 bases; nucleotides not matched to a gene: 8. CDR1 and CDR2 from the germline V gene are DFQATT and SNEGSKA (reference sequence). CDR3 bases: TGCAGTGCTAGAGCGGGACTAGCGGGCTACAGGCAGTACTTC. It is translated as CSARAGLAGYRQYF.

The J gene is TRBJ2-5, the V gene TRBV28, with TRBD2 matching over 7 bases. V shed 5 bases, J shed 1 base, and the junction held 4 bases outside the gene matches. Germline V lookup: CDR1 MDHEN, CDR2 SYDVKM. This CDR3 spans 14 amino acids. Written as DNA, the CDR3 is TGTGCCAGCAGTCGAGCGGGGTTCCAAGAGACCCAGTACTTC. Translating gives CASSRAGFQETQYF. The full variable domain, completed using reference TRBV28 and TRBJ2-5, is DVKVTQSSRYLVKRTGEKVFLECVQDMDHENMFWYRQDPGLGLRLIYFSYDVKMKEKGDIPEGYSVSREKKERFSLILESASTNQTSMYLCASSRAGFQETQYFGPGTRLLVL.

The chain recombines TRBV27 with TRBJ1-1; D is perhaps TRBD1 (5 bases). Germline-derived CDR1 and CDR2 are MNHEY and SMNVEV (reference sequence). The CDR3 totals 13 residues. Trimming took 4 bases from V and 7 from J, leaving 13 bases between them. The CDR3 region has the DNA TGTGCCAGCAGTTCCCCCGGACATGTTGAAGCTTTCTTT. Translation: CASSSPGHVEAFF.

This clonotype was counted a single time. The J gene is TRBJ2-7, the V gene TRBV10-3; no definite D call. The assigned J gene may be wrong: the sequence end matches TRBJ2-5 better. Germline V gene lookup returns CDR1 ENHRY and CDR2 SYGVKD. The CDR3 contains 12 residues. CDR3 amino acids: CAISDPEGTQYF. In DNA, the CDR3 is TGTGCCATCAGTGACCCGGAAGGGACCCAGTACTTC.

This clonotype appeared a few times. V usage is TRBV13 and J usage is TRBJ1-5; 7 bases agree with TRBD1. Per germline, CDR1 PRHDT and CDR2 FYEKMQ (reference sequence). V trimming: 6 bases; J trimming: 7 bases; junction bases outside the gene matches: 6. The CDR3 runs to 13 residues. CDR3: CASSLRGLQPQHF. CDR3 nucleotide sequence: TGTGCCAGCAGTTTGAGGGGGCTGCAGCCCCAGCATTTT.